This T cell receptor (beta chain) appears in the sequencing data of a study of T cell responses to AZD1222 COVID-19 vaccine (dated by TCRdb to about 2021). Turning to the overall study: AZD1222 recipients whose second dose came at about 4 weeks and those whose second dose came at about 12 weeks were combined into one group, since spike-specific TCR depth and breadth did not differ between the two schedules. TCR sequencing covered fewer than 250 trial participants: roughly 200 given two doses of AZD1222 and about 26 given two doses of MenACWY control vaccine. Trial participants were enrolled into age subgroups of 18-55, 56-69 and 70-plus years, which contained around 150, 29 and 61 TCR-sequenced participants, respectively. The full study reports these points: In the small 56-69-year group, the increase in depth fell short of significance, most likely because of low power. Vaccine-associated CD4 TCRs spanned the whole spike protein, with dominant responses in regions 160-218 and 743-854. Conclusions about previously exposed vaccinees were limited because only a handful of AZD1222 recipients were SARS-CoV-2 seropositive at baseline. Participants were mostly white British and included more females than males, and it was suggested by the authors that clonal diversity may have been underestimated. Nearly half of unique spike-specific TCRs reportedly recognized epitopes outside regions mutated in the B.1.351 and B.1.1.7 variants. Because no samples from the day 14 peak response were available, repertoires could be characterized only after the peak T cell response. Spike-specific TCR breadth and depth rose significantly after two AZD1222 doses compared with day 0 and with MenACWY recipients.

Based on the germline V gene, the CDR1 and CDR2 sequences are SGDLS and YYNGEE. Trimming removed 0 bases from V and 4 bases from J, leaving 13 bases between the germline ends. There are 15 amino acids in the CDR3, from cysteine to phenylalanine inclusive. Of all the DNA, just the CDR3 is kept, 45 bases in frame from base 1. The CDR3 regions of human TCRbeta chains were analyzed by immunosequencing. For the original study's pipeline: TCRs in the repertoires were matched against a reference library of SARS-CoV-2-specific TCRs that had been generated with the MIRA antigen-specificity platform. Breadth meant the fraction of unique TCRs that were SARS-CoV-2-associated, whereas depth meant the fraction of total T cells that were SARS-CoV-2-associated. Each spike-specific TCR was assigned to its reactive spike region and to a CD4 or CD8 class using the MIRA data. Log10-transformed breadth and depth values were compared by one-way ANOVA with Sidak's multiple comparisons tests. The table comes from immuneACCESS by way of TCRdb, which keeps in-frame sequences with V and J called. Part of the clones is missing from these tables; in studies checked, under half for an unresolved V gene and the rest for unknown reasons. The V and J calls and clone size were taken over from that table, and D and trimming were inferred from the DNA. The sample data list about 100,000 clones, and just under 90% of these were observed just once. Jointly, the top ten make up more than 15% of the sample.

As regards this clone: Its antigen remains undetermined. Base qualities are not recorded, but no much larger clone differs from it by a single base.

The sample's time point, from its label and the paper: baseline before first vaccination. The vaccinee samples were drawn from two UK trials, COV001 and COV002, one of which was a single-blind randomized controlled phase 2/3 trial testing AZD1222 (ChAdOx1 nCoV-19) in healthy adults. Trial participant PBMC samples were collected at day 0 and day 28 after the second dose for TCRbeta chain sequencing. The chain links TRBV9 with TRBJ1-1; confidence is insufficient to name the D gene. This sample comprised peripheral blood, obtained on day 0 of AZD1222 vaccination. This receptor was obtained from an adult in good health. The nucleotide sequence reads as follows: TGTGCCAGCAGCGTAGATCCCCAAAGAGGCACTGAAGCTTTCTTT. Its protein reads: CASSVDPQRGTEAFF.